Listed below are T cell receptor beta chains from one sample, sequenced in a study of vaccination effects on CD4 cells after COVID-19. Their target antigens are unknown. Assay: immunoSEQ multiplex PCR; the TCRdb copy retains only in-frame clones and omits some. This sample has around 47,000 clones, with around 66% found just once. The sample consisted of CD4+ T cells from PBMCs cultured with a peptide pool, taken before COVID-19 vaccination. Every receptor here comes from a human donor who had a prior SARS-CoV-2 infection. Both conserved end residues are part of each CDR3. A D gene is named only where the DNA matches it firmly. Only part of the rows carry a size: once, few, many, or a class if the clone is expanded.

V gene: TRBV11-3
clone size: .
CDR3 length: 14
D gene: .
J gene: TRBJ2-3
CDR3 DNA: TGTGCCAGCAGCTCGGGACACTCCACAGATACGCAGTATTTT
CDR3 protein: CASSSGHSTDTQYF

V gene: TRBV6-6
clone size: .
CDR3 length: 14
D gene: TRBD2
J gene: TRBJ2-1
CDR3 DNA: TGTGCCAGCAGCGAGGGGGGACTAGTGGGGGAGCAGTTCTTC
CDR3 protein: CASSEGGLVGEQFF

V gene: TRBV7-2
clone size: .
CDR3 length: 16
D gene: TRBD2
J gene: TRBJ2-4
CDR3 DNA: TGTGCCAGCAGCTTAGCCTCGACTAGCGGGGCCGGCATTCAGTACTTC
CDR3 protein: CASSLASTSGAGIQYF

V gene: TRBV11-2
clone size: .
CDR3 length: 13
D gene: .
J gene: TRBJ2-2
CDR3 DNA: TGTGCCAGCCATTTTACGGGGTCCGGGGAGCTGTTTTTT
CDR3 protein: CASHFTGSGELFF

V gene: TRBV7-3
clone size: .
CDR3 length: 14
D gene: TRBD1
J gene: TRBJ2-1
CDR3 DNA: TGTGCCAGCAGCCTAAGACAGGGCAGGAGTGAGCAGTTCTTC
CDR3 protein: CASSLRQGRSEQFF

V gene: TRBV15
clone size: .
CDR3 length: 16
D gene: .
J gene: TRBJ1-2
CDR3 DNA: TGTGCCACCAGCAGAGATAAGTTTTCTACGAACTATGGCTACACCTTC
CDR3 protein: CATSRDKFSTNYGYTF

V gene: TRBV4-1
clone size: .
CDR3 length: 16
D gene: TRBD1
J gene: TRBJ1-2
CDR3 DNA: TGCGCCAGCAGCCAACCCCGGGACAGGGTAAACTATGGCTACACCTTC
CDR3 protein: CASSQPRDRVNYGYTF

V gene: TRBV24-1
clone size: .
CDR3 length: 15
D gene: .
J gene: TRBJ1-5
CDR3 DNA: TGTGCCACCAGTGAGGGGGGGATCAGCAATCAGCCCCAGCATTTT
CDR3 protein: CATSEGGISNQPQHF

V gene: TRBV27
clone size: .
CDR3 length: 17
D gene: .
J gene: TRBJ1-6
CDR3 DNA: TGTGCCAGCAGTCTCGGTCGTATCCGTCCCTATAATTCACCCCTCCACTTT
CDR3 protein: CASSLGRIRPYNSPLHF

V gene: TRBV10-3
clone size: .
CDR3 length: 16
D gene: TRBD1
J gene: TRBJ2-3
CDR3 DNA: TGTGCCATCAGTGAGTCGGTAACAGGGGGCACAGATACGCAGTATTTT
CDR3 protein: CAISESVTGGTDTQYF

V gene: TRBV5-6
clone size: .
CDR3 length: 12
D gene: .
J gene: TRBJ1-2
CDR3 DNA: TGTGCCAGCAGCACTGGGACCTATGGCTACACCTTC
CDR3 protein: CASSTGTYGYTF

V gene: TRBV4-2
clone size: .
CDR3 length: 13
D gene: .
J gene: TRBJ2-2
CDR3 DNA: TGTGCCAGCAGCCAAGGCCAAACCGGGGAGCTGTTTTTT
CDR3 protein: CASSQGQTGELFF

V gene: TRBV10-3
clone size: .
CDR3 length: 14
D gene: TRBD1
J gene: TRBJ1-5
CDR3 DNA: TGTGCCACCGACAGGGACAATAGCAATCAGCCCCAGCATTTT
CDR3 protein: CATDRDNSNQPQHF

V gene: TRBV18
clone size: .
CDR3 length: 15
D gene: .
J gene: TRBJ1-4
CDR3 DNA: TGTGCCAGCTCACCAGGCGGGGGAGGAAATGAAAAACTGTTTTTT
CDR3 protein: CASSPGGGGNEKLFF

V gene: TRBV2
clone size: .
CDR3 length: 12
D gene: .
J gene: TRBJ2-5
CDR3 DNA: TGTGCCAGCACGAGGTCCGAAGAGACCCAGTACTTC
CDR3 protein: CASTRSEETQYF

V gene: TRBV7-3
clone size: .
CDR3 length: 13
D gene: .
J gene: TRBJ2-2
CDR3 DNA: TGTGCCAGCAGCCCCGAGATAACCGGGGAGCTGTTTTTT
CDR3 protein: CASSPEITGELFF

V gene: TRBV6-6
clone size: few
CDR3 length: 15
D gene: .
J gene: TRBJ2-7
CDR3 DNA: TGTGCCAGCAGTTACCGTACCCAGGGGGGGTACGAGCAGTACTTC
CDR3 protein: CASSYRTQGGYEQYF

V gene: TRBV30
clone size: .
CDR3 length: 15
D gene: TRBD1
J gene: TRBJ1-1
CDR3 DNA: TGTGCCTGGAGTATCAGGGGGCTTATGAACACTGAAGCTTTCTTT
CDR3 protein: CAWSIRGLMNTEAFF

V gene: TRBV5-1
clone size: .
CDR3 length: 19
D gene: TRBD2
J gene: TRBJ2-1
CDR3 DNA: TGCGCCAGCAGCCGACTATGGACTAGCGGGAGAGATACGGTCGGTGAGCAGTTCTTC
CDR3 protein: CASSRLWTSGRDTVGEQFF

V gene: TRBV30
clone size: .
CDR3 length: 12
D gene: TRBD2
J gene: TRBJ2-3
CDR3 DNA: TGTGCCTTTTCGGATCGGGGGGGTACGCAGTATTTT
CDR3 protein: CAFSDRGGTQYF

V gene: TRBV3-1/TRBV3-2
clone size: .
CDR3 length: 15
D gene: .
J gene: TRBJ1-2
CDR3 DNA: TGTGCCAGCAGCCACAGGGACCCAGGAAACTATGGCTACACCTTC
CDR3 protein: CASSHRDPGNYGYTF

V gene: TRBV3-1/TRBV3-2
clone size: .
CDR3 length: 12
D gene: .
J gene: TRBJ1-1
CDR3 DNA: TGTGCCAGCAGCCAAGGGCAAGCTGGAGCTTTCTTT
CDR3 protein: CASSQGQAGAFF

V gene: TRBV4-3
clone size: .
CDR3 length: 16
D gene: TRBD2
J gene: TRBJ2-7
CDR3 DNA: TGCGCCAGCAGCCAAGAGTGGAGCGGGAGTGTGTACGAGCAGTACTTC
CDR3 protein: CASSQEWSGSVYEQYF

V gene: TRBV5-5
clone size: .
CDR3 length: 14
D gene: .
J gene: TRBJ1-2
CDR3 DNA: TGTGCCAGCAGCTTGACTGCCTCGAACTATGGCTACACCTTC
CDR3 protein: CASSLTASNYGYTF

V gene: TRBV7-2
clone size: .
CDR3 length: 15
D gene: .
J gene: TRBJ2-1
CDR3 DNA: TGTGCCAGCAGCAAAGGAGTTGCCTCCTACAATGAGCAGTTCTTC
CDR3 protein: CASSKGVASYNEQFF

V gene: TRBV20-1
clone size: .
CDR3 length: 11
D gene: TRBD2
J gene: TRBJ2-4
CDR3 DNA: TGCAGTGCTGGACTAGCGCACATTCAGTACTTC
CDR3 protein: CSAGLAHIQYF

V gene: TRBV6-5
clone size: .
CDR3 length: 14
D gene: .
J gene: TRBJ2-7
CDR3 DNA: TGTGCCAGCAGTCAGGATCCCGCCACCTACGAGCAGTACTTC
CDR3 protein: CASSQDPATYEQYF

V gene: TRBV9
clone size: .
CDR3 length: 15
D gene: .
J gene: TRBJ2-2
CDR3 DNA: TGTGCCAGCAGCGCTCGACCGGGGGCCACCGGGGAGCTGTTTTTT
CDR3 protein: CASSARPGATGELFF

V gene: TRBV18
clone size: .
CDR3 length: 12
D gene: TRBD1
J gene: TRBJ1-1
CDR3 DNA: TGTGCCAGCTCACCCATGGGACAGGGGACTTTCTTT
CDR3 protein: CASSPMGQGTFF

V gene: TRBV7-2
clone size: .
CDR3 length: 19
D gene: .
J gene: TRBJ1-6
CDR3 DNA: TGTGCCAGCAGCTTAACCGGAAGACGGAGCTCCTCCTATAATTCACCCCTCCACTTT
CDR3 protein: CASSLTGRRSSSYNSPLHF

V gene: TRBV4-1
clone size: .
CDR3 length: 15
D gene: .
J gene: TRBJ1-5
CDR3 DNA: TGCGCCAGCAGCCAAGCAGACGGTCAAAATCAGCCCCAGCATTTT
CDR3 protein: CASSQADGQNQPQHF

V gene: TRBV2
clone size: .
CDR3 length: 18
D gene: TRBD2
J gene: TRBJ2-3
CDR3 DNA: TGTGCCAGCAGTGTCCCTAGCGGGCGGTCTTCCCACACAGATACGCAGTATTTT
CDR3 protein: CASSVPSGRSSHTDTQYF

V gene: TRBV25-1
clone size: .
CDR3 length: 15
D gene: TRBD1
J gene: TRBJ1-1
CDR3 DNA: TGTGCCAGGTTACGGAGGGACAGTCTGAACACTGAAGCTTTCTTT
CDR3 protein: CARLRRDSLNTEAFF

V gene: TRBV6-6
clone size: .
CDR3 length: 15
D gene: TRBD1
J gene: TRBJ1-2
CDR3 DNA: TGTGCCAGCAGCCAACGGGACAGCGTTAACTATGGCTACACCTTC
CDR3 protein: CASSQRDSVNYGYTF

V gene: TRBV4-3
clone size: .
CDR3 length: 13
D gene: .
J gene: TRBJ2-2
CDR3 DNA: TGCGCCAGCAGCACATTGCGGGAAGGGGAGCTGTTTTTT
CDR3 protein: CASSTLREGELFF

V gene: TRBV5-6
clone size: .
CDR3 length: 15
D gene: TRBD1
J gene: TRBJ2-7
CDR3 DNA: TGTGCCAGCAGCGCCCCGGGACAGACGACCTACGAGCAGTACTTC
CDR3 protein: CASSAPGQTTYEQYF

V gene: TRBV5-1
clone size: .
CDR3 length: 14
D gene: TRBD1
J gene: TRBJ2-4
CDR3 DNA: TGCGCCAGCAGCAATCCGGGACAGGGATTTACTCAGTACTTC
CDR3 protein: CASSNPGQGFTQYF

V gene: TRBV7-8
clone size: .
CDR3 length: 15
D gene: .
J gene: TRBJ1-2
CDR3 DNA: TGTGCCAGCAGCTTGACGGACAGAACTTCCTCTGGCTACACCTTC
CDR3 protein: CASSLTDRTSSGYTF

V gene: TRBV30
clone size: .
CDR3 length: 12
D gene: .
J gene: TRBJ1-2
CDR3 DNA: TGTGCCTGGAGTGTACTGGGGGGTGGCTACACCTTC
CDR3 protein: CAWSVLGGGYTF

V gene: TRBV12-5
clone size: .
CDR3 length: 12
D gene: .
J gene: TRBJ1-2
CDR3 DNA: TGTGCTAGTGGTTTGCCCGGGAGAGGCTACACCTTC
CDR3 protein: CASGLPGRGYTF

V gene: TRBV6-5
clone size: .
CDR3 length: 13
D gene: .
J gene: TRBJ1-1
CDR3 DNA: TGTGCCAGCAGTTACCAGGAGAACACTGAAGCTTTCTTT
CDR3 protein: CASSYQENTEAFF

V gene: TRBV5-1
clone size: .
CDR3 length: 15
D gene: .
J gene: TRBJ2-1
CDR3 DNA: TGCGCCAGCAGCTTGGAGGGGGGGCGAGGGAATGAGCAGTTCTTC
CDR3 protein: CASSLEGGRGNEQFF

V gene: TRBV7-5
clone size: .
CDR3 length: 12
D gene: .
J gene: TRBJ1-1
CDR3 DNA: TGTGCCAGAAGCTTCCCGGGCGTTCGGGCTTTCTTT
CDR3 protein: CARSFPGVRAFF

V gene: TRBV2
clone size: .
CDR3 length: 14
D gene: .
J gene: TRBJ1-1
CDR3 DNA: TGTGCCAGCGCCTCTGTAAGAGAGAACACTGAAGCTTTCTTT
CDR3 protein: CASASVRENTEAFF

V gene: TRBV27
clone size: .
CDR3 length: 16
D gene: .
J gene: TRBJ2-3
CDR3 DNA: TGTGCCAGCAGTGATGTTTGGGACGCTAGCACAGATACGCAGTATTTT
CDR3 protein: CASSDVWDASTDTQYF

V gene: TRBV5-4
clone size: .
CDR3 length: 17
D gene: TRBD2
J gene: TRBJ2-3
CDR3 DNA: TGTGCCAGCAGCCCCTCCCATCTAGCGGGGAGCACAGATACGCAGTATTTT
CDR3 protein: CASSPSHLAGSTDTQYF

V gene: TRBV5-8
clone size: .
CDR3 length: 15
D gene: .
J gene: TRBJ2-7
CDR3 DNA: TGTGCCAGCAGCTTTAGCGGAGGAGGTACCTACGAGCAGTACTTC
CDR3 protein: CASSFSGGGTYEQYF

V gene: TRBV5-1
clone size: .
CDR3 length: 16
D gene: TRBD1
J gene: TRBJ2-7
CDR3 DNA: TGCGCCAGCAGCTTGGCGGACAGGGCTAGCTCCTACGAGCAGTACTTC
CDR3 protein: CASSLADRASSYEQYF

V gene: TRBV18
clone size: .
CDR3 length: 14
D gene: TRBD1
J gene: TRBJ2-7
CDR3 DNA: TGTGCCAGCTCACCACGGCAGGGGGTCGGCGAGCAGTACTTC
CDR3 protein: CASSPRQGVGEQYF

V gene: TRBV7-8
clone size: few
CDR3 length: 16
D gene: TRBD2
J gene: TRBJ2-7
CDR3 DNA: TGTGCCAGCAGCCGAGGGACTAGCGGGTATTCCTACGAGCAGTACTTC
CDR3 protein: CASSRGTSGYSYEQYF

V gene: TRBV5-1
clone size: .
CDR3 length: 14
D gene: .
J gene: TRBJ1-2
CDR3 DNA: TGCGCCAGCAGCTTGGACACCGGGTCTGGCGGCTACACCTTC
CDR3 protein: CASSLDTGSGGYTF

V gene: TRBV11-2
clone size: .
CDR3 length: 12
D gene: .
J gene: TRBJ1-2
CDR3 DNA: TGTGCCAGCAGCCAGAGGAACTATGGCTACACCTTC
CDR3 protein: CASSQRNYGYTF

V gene: TRBV6-5
clone size: .
CDR3 length: 15
D gene: TRBD1
J gene: TRBJ2-1
CDR3 DNA: TGTGCCAGCAGTTACTGGGGACAGGACAACAATGAGCAGTTCTTC
CDR3 protein: CASSYWGQDNNEQFF

V gene: TRBV7-9
clone size: .
CDR3 length: 20
D gene: TRBD1
J gene: TRBJ2-2
CDR3 DNA: TGTGCCAGCACCAGATTGAGCGTCCGGGACAGGCCCCCAAACACCGGGGAGCTGTTTTTT
CDR3 protein: CASTRLSVRDRPPNTGELFF

V gene: TRBV5-1
clone size: .
CDR3 length: 13
D gene: .
J gene: TRBJ1-2
CDR3 DNA: TGCGCCAGCAGCTTGGAAGGACCCTATGGCTACACCTTC
CDR3 protein: CASSLEGPYGYTF

V gene: TRBV15
clone size: .
CDR3 length: 18
D gene: TRBD2
J gene: TRBJ2-1
CDR3 DNA: TGTGCCACCAGCAGAGATACCCGACTAGCGGGGGGGCAAAATGAGCAGTTCTTC
CDR3 protein: CATSRDTRLAGGQNEQFF

V gene: TRBV3-1/TRBV3-2
clone size: .
CDR3 length: 15
D gene: TRBD1
J gene: TRBJ1-6
CDR3 DNA: TGTGCCAGCAGCCTCACGACAGGGTATAATTCACCCCTCCACTTT
CDR3 protein: CASSLTTGYNSPLHF

V gene: TRBV20-1
clone size: .
CDR3 length: 11
D gene: .
J gene: TRBJ2-4
CDR3 DNA: TGCAGTGCGCAGGGGATGAACATTCAGTACTTC
CDR3 protein: CSAQGMNIQYF

V gene: TRBV1
clone size: few
CDR3 length: 15
D gene: .
J gene: TRBJ1-4
CDR3 DNA: TGCACCAGCAGCCAAGGACGGAACTTAAATGAAAAACTGTTTTTT
CDR3 protein: CTSSQGRNLNEKLFF